The 30 T cell receptor beta chains listed next were all sequenced from one sample in a study of T cell repertoires in cytomegalovirus infection. TCRdb used MiXCR to reprocess the reads, holding one entry per CDR3 protein. The table records around 550,000 distinct CDR3 sequences, about a quarter of them present only once. The sequenced sample was PBMCs. The receptors shown here come from a human donor in good health (CMV status not recorded). Some clones in this sample may be carry-over from other donors' samples.

The gene calls are TRBV20-1 and TRBJ1-2; D is possibly TRBD1 (6 bases). The CDR3 is 14 amino acids. Germline CDR1 reads DFQATT; CDR2 reads SNEGSKA (reference sequence). V was clipped by 0 bases and J by 4 bases, with 12 bases between them. The chain's CDR3 is CSARDGTGSYGYTF. CDR3 nucleotide sequence: TGCAGTGCTAGAGATGGTACAGGGTCCTATGGCTACACCTTC.

V and J are TRBV28 and TRBJ2-3; no clear D gene. V shed 2 bases and J shed 2 bases, with 8 bases lying between them. From germline, CDR1 is MDHEN and CDR2 SYDVKM. The CDR3 runs 14 residues. The DNA of the CDR3 is TGTGCCAGCAGTTTACTGCGGTACACAGATACGCAGTATTTT. It yields the protein CASSLLRYTDTQYF. The full variable domain, its missing parts supplied by reference TRBV28 and TRBJ2-3, is DVKVTQSSRYLVKRTGEKVFLECVQDMDHENMFWYRQDPGLGLRLIYFSYDVKMKEKGDIPEGYSVSREKKERFSLILESASTNQTSMYLCASSLLRYTDTQYFGPGTRLTVL.

The sample holds a few counts of this clonotype. V and J are TRBV20-1 and TRBJ2-1; TRBD2 matches at 7 bases. Trimming cost V 6 bases and J 8 bases; bases outside gene matches: 13. Germline lookup yields CDR1 DFQATT and CDR2 SNEGSKA (reference sequence). The CDR3 is 14 residues long. The CDR3 loop reads CSAYISGIKDEQFF. The CDR3 region has the DNA TGCAGTGCCTACATAAGCGGGATTAAGGATGAGCAGTTCTTC.

The gene calls are TRBV7-4 and TRBJ1-5; D call uncertain. V was pared by 0 bases and J by 4 bases, with 13 bases between. Germline V gene data show CDR1 as SGHVT and CDR2 as SQSDAQ. This CDR3 is 16 amino acids long. The CDR3 loop is CASSLARAGRNQPQHF. In nucleotides, the CDR3 is TGTGCCAGCAGCTTAGCGAGGGCAGGTAGGAATCAGCCCCAGCATTTT.

This sequence joins TRBV19 and TRBJ1-4; the D gene is possibly TRBD1 (5 bases). The CDR3 covers 16 residues. Trimming shortened V by 3 bases and J by 1 base, and 12 bases separated the two germline ends. Per germline, CDR1 LNHDA and CDR2 SQIVND (reference sequence). The CDR3 nucleotides read TGTGCCAGTAGTATCACTCCCCAGGGAACTAATGAAAAACTGTTTTTT. Translated: CASSITPQGTNEKLFF.

This clonotype was observed many times. The chain links TRBV7-2 to TRBJ2-1, with 15 positions matching TRBD2. V gave up 6 bases and J gave up 0 bases; unmatched junction bases: 12. This CDR3 has 20 residues. Germline V gene sequence: CDR1 SGHTA, CDR2 FQGNSA. The CDR3: CASRSTAGTSGRISYNEQFF. The CDR3 DNA is TGTGCCAGCAGATCAACCGCGGGGACTAGCGGGAGGATCTCCTACAATGAGCAGTTCTTC.

This clonotype was detected many times. The genes are TRBV7-2 and TRBJ1-1, with unresolved D. In germline, CDR1 is SGHTA, CDR2 FQGNSA. The V gene lost 8 bases and the J gene lost 2 bases, with 12 bases spanning the gap. The length of the CDR3 is 13 residues. The CDR3, as DNA: TGTGCCAGCGGAGGCGGACTAAACACTGAAGCTTTCTTT. Protein sequence: CASGGGLNTEAFF.

This clonotype has more than one count but fewer than ten. V gene TRBV6-2 or TRBV6-3 combines with J gene TRBJ2-7; TRBD1 agrees at 7 bases. CDR1 and CDR2 (germline): MNHEY, SVGEGT. The CDR3 is 13 residues long. The V gene end was trimmed by 6 bases and the J gene end by 5 bases; junction bases not matched to a gene: 7. CDR3 residues: CASSAEGGNEQYF. CDR3 DNA sequence: TGTGCCAGCAGCGCCGAAGGGGGCAACGAGCAGTACTTC.

As DNA, the CDR3 is TGTGCCAGCAGTAGGGAGGGACGGTGGACTGAAGCTTTCTTT. Amino acids: CASSREGRWTEAFF. This chain uses TRBV6-5 with TRBJ1-1, with D possibly matching TRBD1 (5 bases). Germline V gene lookup returns CDR1 MNHEY and CDR2 SVGAGI. Trimming took off 5 bases at V and 5 bases at J, with 15 bases between the two ends. CDR3 length: 14 amino acids.

Worth noting for this clonotype: A much bigger clone sits one base away, suggesting this may be a read error. The chain employs TRBV7-2 and TRBJ2-1, with D uncertain. The CDR3 spans 16 residues. Trimming pared 5 bases from V and 9 bases from J, leaving 23 bases between. Germline values: CDR1 SGHTA, CDR2 FQGNSA. The CDR3 DNA is TGTGCCAGCAGCCGAATTCAAGAGACTCGCAGGACTGAGCAGTTCTTC. Amino acid sequence: CASSRIQETRRTEQFF.

This clonotype has a handful of counts. The chain recombines TRBV28 with TRBJ2-6; D might be TRBD1 (6 bases). This CDR3 has 16 residues. Germline values: CDR1 MDHEN, CDR2 SYDVKM. With 8 bases removed from V and 2 bases from J, the gap between germline ends came to 16 bases. The CDR3 sequence is CASRRQRGTGANVLTF. DNA of the CDR3: TGTGCCAGCCGGCGACAGAGGGGGACTGGGGCCAACGTCCTGACTTTC. Supplemented by reference TRBV28 and TRBJ2-6, the full variable domain reads DVKVTQSSRYLVKRTGEKVFLECVQDMDHENMFWYRQDPGLGLRLIYFSYDVKMKEKGDIPEGYSVSREKKERFSLILESASTNQTSMYLCASRRQRGTGANVLTFGAGSRLTVL.

This clonotype occurred many times. The chain combines TRBV7-8 with TRBJ1-1; D uncertain. Germline assignment: CDR1 SGHVS and CDR2 FQNEAQ. Trimming cost V 2 bases and J 6 bases, with 10 bases left between them. The CDR3 totals 13 residues. The CDR3 DNA reads TGTGCCAGCAGCTTACCCCTCAGGCCTGAAGCTTTCTTT. Protein sequence: CASSLPLRPEAFF.

The sample holds many counts of this clonotype. DNA for the CDR3: TGTGCCAGCAGCTTAGCGTCGGGGACTTCGGTCTCACAGACCCAGTACTTC. Residues: CASSLASGTSVSQTQYF. This chain links TRBV7-2 with TRBJ2-5; tentative D call: TRBD2 (6 bases). This CDR3 contains 17 residues. Per the germline V gene, CDR1 is SGHTA and CDR2 is FQGNSA. V lost 0 bases, J lost 6 bases, and 20 bases lay in between.

The V gene is TRBV30, the J gene TRBJ1-6; perhaps TRBD1 as D (5 bases). CDR1 and CDR2 (germline): GTSNPN, SVGIG (reference sequence). V was clipped by 4 bases and J by 0 bases, with 13 bases between them. The CDR3 extends over 16 amino acids. The chain's CDR3 is CAWMDTRSSYNSPLHF. Written as DNA, the CDR3 is TGTGCCTGGATGGACACCCGGAGCTCCTATAATTCACCCCTCCACTTT.

This clonotype was counted only a few times. The rearrangement links TRBV7-6 to TRBJ2-7; no reliable D call. V lost 1 base, J lost 1 base, and 5 bases lay in between. CDR1 is SGHVS and CDR2 is FNYEAQ in the germline V gene. This CDR3 contains 13 residues. The CDR3 sequence: CASSLENSYEQYF. The CDR3 DNA is TGTGCCAGCAGCTTAGAAAATTCCTACGAGCAGTACTTC.

V gene TRBV29-1 combines with J gene TRBJ1-1; no reliable D call. Germline loops: CDR1 SQVTM, CDR2 ANQGSEA. V was pared by 3 bases and J by 7 bases, with 9 bases between. This CDR3 has 11 amino acids. CDR3 DNA: TGCAGCGTTGAGAGGAGCAATGAAGCTTTCTTT. It encodes CSVERSNEAFF.

In its sample, this clonotype was seen a few times. The CDR3 region is CASSFAGIQPQHF. The DNA for the CDR3 is TGTGCCAGCAGTTTCGCAGGGATACAGCCCCAGCATTTT. The rearrangement joins TRBV12-3 or TRBV12-4 to TRBJ1-5, with a tentative D call TRBD1 (5 bases). Trimming removed 3 bases from V and 7 bases from J, with 10 bases in between. There are 13 residues in the CDR3.

This clonotype has more than one count but fewer than ten. The V gene is TRBV10-3, the J gene TRBJ1-2, with a possible D match to TRBD1 (6 bases). Trimming shortened V by 4 bases and J by 2 bases, and 11 bases separated the two germline ends. The CDR3 has 14 amino acids. The V gene's germline CDR1 is ENHRY and CDR2 SYGVKD. This chain's CDR3 is CAISVPGENYGYTF. The CDR3, as DNA: TGTGCCATCAGTGTACCAGGGGAGAACTATGGCTACACCTTC.

The chain joins TRBV6-5 to TRBJ2-1, with D hard to call. The CDR3 is made up of 11 amino acids. In germline, CDR1 is MNHEY, CDR2 SVGAGI. V shed 5 bases and J shed 8 bases, with 7 bases lying between them. The CDR3 coding sequence is TGTGCCAGCAGTGTAGGTCATGAGCAGTTCTTC. Translating gives CASSVGHEQFF.

This rearrangement joins TRBV6-5 to TRBJ2-1; D may be TRBD1 (5 bases). The germline V and J ends were trimmed by 4 bases and 4 bases, with 11 bases remaining between them. Looked up from germline, CDR1 is MNHEY and CDR2 is SVGAGI. The CDR3 is made up of 14 amino acids. The CDR3 DNA follows: TGTGCCAGCAGTTGGCGACAGAGATACAATGAGCAGTTCTTC. Translating gives CASSWRQRYNEQFF.

V and J are TRBV9 and TRBJ2-5; 7 bases align to TRBD2. The J segment lost 5 bases and the V segment lost 4 bases, leaving 14 bases of the junction unmatched. Germline V CDR1 and CDR2: SGDLS, YYNGEE. This CDR3 region has 16 residues. The CDR3 region has the DNA TGTGCCAGCAGCTACCTTGGGGGAGGGCCCTCGGAGACCCAGTACTTC. Translated: CASSYLGGGPSETQYF.

This chain uses TRBV20-1 with TRBJ1-2, with D tentatively TRBD1 (6 bases). CDR1 is DFQATT and CDR2 is SNEGSKA in the germline V gene (reference sequence). V was trimmed by 3 bases and J by 5 bases, leaving 13 bases between them. This CDR3 region has 13 residues. The CDR3: CSARMGAGYGYTF. In DNA, the CDR3 is TGCAGTGCTAGGATGGGGGCAGGTTATGGCTACACCTTC.

The chain employs TRBV5-1 and TRBJ2-1, with 7 bases identical to TRBD1. This CDR3 has 16 amino acids. Germline lookup yields CDR1 SGHRS and CDR2 YFSETQ. The trim removed 3 bases at V and 2 bases at J, leaving 8 bases unmatched. The CDR3 protein is CASSSGQAGPYNEQFF. CDR3 DNA sequence: TGCGCCAGCAGCTCCGGACAGGCAGGACCCTACAATGAGCAGTTCTTC.

This clonotype turned up a few times. The chain combines TRBV10-1 with TRBJ2-1, with D hard to call. The CDR3 runs to 15 residues. The ends were cut back, 5 bases at V and 0 bases at J, with 11 bases in the middle. The germline V gene has CDR1 WNHNN and CDR2 SYGVQD (reference sequence). The CDR3 DNA follows: TGCGCCAGCAGTAACAGCCGAATCTCCTACAATGAGCAGTTCTTC. It yields the protein CASSNSRISYNEQFF.

This clonotype showed up many times. The chain couples TRBV7-2 to TRBJ1-5, with D maybe TRBD1 (5 bases). V was clipped by 6 bases and J by 2 bases, with 11 bases between them. Germline lookup yields CDR1 SGHTA and CDR2 FQGNSA. This CDR3 has 14 amino acids. The CDR3 nucleotides read TGTGCCAGCAGAGACACAGGTCGCAATCAGCCCCAGCATTTT. Amino acids: CASRDTGRNQPQHF.

This clonotype was found a few times. The chain has TRBV28 and TRBJ2-1, with D tentatively TRBD1 or TRBD2 (5 bases each). The CDR3 has 13 residues. The V and J ends lost 5 bases and 4 bases respectively, with 9 bases between them. The germline gives CDR1 MDHEN, CDR2 SYDVKM. In DNA form, the CDR3 reads TGTGCCAGCAGTGGGACGGCTTACAATGAGCAGTTCTTC. Residues: CASSGTAYNEQFF.

There are a few counts of this clonotype. The chain joins TRBV7-2 to TRBJ2-1; D might be TRBD1 or TRBD2, each matching 5 bases. Germline CDR1 is SGHTA and CDR2 is FQGNSA. Trimming shortened V by 4 bases and J by 3 bases, and 13 bases separated the two germline ends. This CDR3 is built from 15 residues. CDR3 DNA sequence: TGTGCCAGCAGCTCTACCGGGACCAACTACAATGAGCAGTTCTTC. Translating gives CASSSTGTNYNEQFF.

This clonotype came up once. The chain joins TRBV9 to TRBJ1-2, with a possible D match to TRBD1 (5 bases). This CDR3 region has 15 residues. From germline, CDR1 is SGDLS and CDR2 YYNGEE. V lost 0 bases and J 4 bases, leaving 13 bases between the germline ends. The CDR3 spells CASSVDGGSSYGYTF. CDR3 DNA: TGTGCCAGCAGCGTAGATGGGGGGAGTAGCTATGGCTACACCTTC. The full variable domain, rest sourced from reference TRBV9 and TRBJ1-2, is DSGVTQTPKHLITATGQRVTLRCSPRSGDLSVYWYQQSLDQGLQFLIQYYNGEERAKGNILERFSAQQFPDLHSELNLSSLELGDSALYFCASSVDGGSSYGYTFGSGTRLTVV.

This clonotype was observed a few times. This chain uses TRBV7-2 with TRBJ2-4, with TRBD2 matching 13 bases. This CDR3 is built from 16 residues. Trimming took 3 bases from V and 9 from J; bases not matched to a gene: 8. Germline CDR1 reads SGHTA; CDR2 reads FQGNSA. The CDR3 loop reads CASSFGTSGAGGIQYF. Written as DNA, the CDR3 is TGTGCCAGCAGCTTCGGGACTAGCGGGGCCGGGGGCATTCAGTACTTC.

This clonotype turned up a few times. The J gene is TRBJ2-1, the V gene TRBV6-2 or TRBV6-3; TRBD1 might be the D (6 bases). Between the trimmed V and J ends, which lost 2 bases and 5 bases, there was a span of 16 bases. The germline CDR1 and CDR2 sequences are MNHEY and SVGEGT. The CDR3 contains 16 residues. CDR3: CASSYPPGVLHNEQFF. DNA of the CDR3: TGTGCCAGCAGTTACCCTCCAGGGGTACTCCACAATGAGCAGTTCTTC.